This T cell receptor (beta chain) originates from a study of OX40 agonist ivuxolimab in advanced cancers. Produced via immunoSEQ multiplex PCR; TCRdb's table is partial and in-frame only. The table records roughly 44,000 clones, about 89% of them present only once. The V end was cut by 4 bases, the J end by 5 bases, with 26 bases between. This CDR3 spans 18 amino acids. Germline V CDR1 and CDR2: SGHVS, FQNEAQ. Material: CD4+ or CD8+ T cells sorted from blood, obtained in a trial of the OX40 agonist ivuxolimab. This TCR derives from an adult with an advanced solid tumor such as melanoma, head and neck, liver or kidney cancer. The rearrangement joins TRBV7-8 to TRBJ1-1, with D possibly TRBD1 on 5 matching bases. CDR3 in amino acids: CASSSALTPGPPGTEAFF. For the CDR3, the DNA is TGTGCCAGCAGCTCAGCGCTGACTCCGGGACCGCCTGGGACTGAAGCTTTCTTT. Supplemented by reference TRBV7-8 and TRBJ1-1, the full variable domain reads GAGVSQSPRYKVAKRGQDVALRCDPISGHVSLFWYQQALGQGPEFLTYFQNEAQLDKSGLPSDRFFAERPEGSVSTLKIQRTQQEDSAVYLCASSSALTPGPPGTEAFFGQGTRLTVV.